This T cell receptor beta chain was identified during a study of identical twins. Points from the study as a whole: Modelling underestimated the level of out-of-frame TCR alpha sharing observed in monozygotic twins.

The table lists this clonotype with many counts. Antigen specificity is unknown. TCRdb reanalysed the 5' RACE reads using MiXCR and keeps one entry per CDR3 protein. The sample lists more than 400,000 distinct CDR3 sequences, approximately 14% occurring once. This CDR3 has 15 residues. Germline V gives CDR1 SGHAT, CDR2 FQNNGV. V was pared by 1 base and J by 0 bases, with 1 base of the junction left unmatched. Healthy Caucasians, and only they, were the donors. In addition, the sample was reused for a study of yellow fever vaccine responses in identical twins.

The sample consisted of CD4+ T cells sorted from blood. V is TRBV11-2 and J is TRBJ2-7; TRBD2 matches 9 bases. The sequence came from a woman aged 18-35 years in good health. The CDR3 nucleotides read TGTGCCAGCAGCTTAGGACTAGCGGTCTCCTACGAGCAGTACTTC. Its protein is CASSLGLAVSYEQYF. The variable domain in full, completed from reference TRBV11-2 and TRBJ2-7, reads EAGVAQSPRYKIIEKRQSVAFWCNPISGHATLYWYQQILGQGPKLLIQFQNNGVVDDSQLPKDRFSAERLKGVDSTLKIQPAKLEDSAVYLCASSLGLAVSYEQYFGPGTRLTVT.